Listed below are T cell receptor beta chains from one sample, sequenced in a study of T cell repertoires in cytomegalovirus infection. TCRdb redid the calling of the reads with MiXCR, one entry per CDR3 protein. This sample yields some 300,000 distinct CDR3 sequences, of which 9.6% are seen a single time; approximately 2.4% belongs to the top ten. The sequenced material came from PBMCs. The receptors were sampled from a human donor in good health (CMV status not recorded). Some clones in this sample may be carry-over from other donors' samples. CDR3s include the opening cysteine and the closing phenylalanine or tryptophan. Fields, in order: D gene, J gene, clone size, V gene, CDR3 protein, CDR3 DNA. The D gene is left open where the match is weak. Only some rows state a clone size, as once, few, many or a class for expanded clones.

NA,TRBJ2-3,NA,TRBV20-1,CSAGTHQGVTQYF,TGCAGTGCTGGGACTCACCAGGGGGTTACGCAGTATTTT
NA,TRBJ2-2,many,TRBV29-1,CSVTGHTNTGELFF,TGCAGCGTCACGGGACATACGAACACCGGGGAGCTGTTTTTT
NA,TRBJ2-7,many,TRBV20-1,CSARGLDQYEQYF,TGCAGTGCTAGAGGCCTAGATCAGTACGAGCAGTACTTC
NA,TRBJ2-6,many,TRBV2,CASTNVGGRYSGANVLTF,TGTGCCAGCACCAACGTCGGGGGCCGCTACTCTGGGGCCAACGTCCTGACTTTC
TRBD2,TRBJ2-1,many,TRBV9,CASSVEASGRDEQFF,TGTGCCAGCAGCGTAGAGGCTAGCGGCAGGGATGAGCAGTTCTTC
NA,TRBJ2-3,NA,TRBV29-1,CSVEAGTTDTQYF,TGCAGCGTTGAGGCTGGGACCACAGATACGCAGTATTTT
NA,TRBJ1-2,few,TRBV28,CASSSPDGLNYGYTF,TGTGCCAGCAGTTCTCCCGACGGTCTAAACTATGGCTACACCTTC
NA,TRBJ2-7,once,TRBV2,CASSESRVPEQYF,TGTGCCAGCAGTGAGTCCAGGGTCCCCGAGCAGTACTTC
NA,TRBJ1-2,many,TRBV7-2,CASTPGGVDGYTF,TGTGCCAGCACCCCTGGGGGGGTGGACGGCTACACCTTC
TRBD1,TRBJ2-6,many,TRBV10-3,CAIIGSTGGSSGANVLTF,TGTGCCATCATAGGTTCGACAGGGGGTTCCTCTGGGGCCAACGTCCTGACTTTC
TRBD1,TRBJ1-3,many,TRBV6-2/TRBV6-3,CASTRDRASSGYTIYF,TGTGCCAGCACTCGGGACAGGGCGTCGTCTGGATACACCATATATTTT
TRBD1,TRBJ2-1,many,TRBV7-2,CASSSTGGAGFNEQFF,TGTGCCAGCAGCTCTACAGGGGGCGCCGGGTTCAATGAGCAGTTCTTC
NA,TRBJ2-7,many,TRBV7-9,CASSSHTSGIPYEQYF,TGTGCCAGCAGTTCCCACACTTCCGGGATTCCCTACGAGCAGTACTTC
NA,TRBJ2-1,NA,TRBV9,CASSVGAISYNEQFF,TGTGCCAGCAGCGTAGGGGCGATCTCCTACAATGAGCAGTTCTTC
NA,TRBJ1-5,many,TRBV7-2,CASSFDIQPQHF,TGTGCCAGCAGCTTTGATATTCAGCCCCAGCATTTT
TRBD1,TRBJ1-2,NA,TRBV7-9,CASSLGQGNGYTF,TGTGCCAGCAGCTTAGGACAGGGGAACGGCTACACCTTC
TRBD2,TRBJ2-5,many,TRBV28,CASSPNTLAVLQETQYF,TGTGCCAGCAGTCCCAACACACTAGCGGTGCTCCAAGAGACCCAGTACTTC
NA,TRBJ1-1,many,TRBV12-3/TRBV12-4,CASSLVIRGLGMNTEAFF,TGTGCCAGCAGTTTAGTAATTCGGGGTCTTGGGATGAACACTGAAGCTTTCTTT
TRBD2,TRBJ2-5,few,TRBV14,CASSLLAAPRGETQYF,TGTGCCAGCAGCCTCCTAGCGGCTCCCCGGGGAGAGACCCAGTACTTC
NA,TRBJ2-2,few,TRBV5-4,CASSLDSTGELFF,TGTGCCAGCAGCTTAGACAGTACCGGGGAGCTGTTTTTT
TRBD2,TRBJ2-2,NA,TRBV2,CASSQLGLAGTANTGELFF,TGTGCCAGCAGTCAACTGGGACTAGCGGGGACGGCGAACACCGGGGAGCTGTTTTTT
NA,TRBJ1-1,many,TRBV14,CASSRPANTEAFF,TGTGCCAGCAGTCGCCCCGCAAACACTGAAGCTTTCTTT
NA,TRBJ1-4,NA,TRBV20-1,CSARVKEKLFF,TGCAGTGCTAGGGTCAAGGAAAAACTGTTTTTT
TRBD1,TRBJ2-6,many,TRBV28,CASSYRGSGANVLTF,TGTGCCAGCAGCTACAGGGGCTCTGGGGCCAACGTCCTGACTTTC